Each of the 30 T cell receptor beta chains below was sequenced from the same sample in a study of regulatory T cells in long-lasting Graves disease (dated by TCRdb to about 2021). Libraries were built with multiplex PCR. TCRdb shows the sequencer as Illumina HiSeq 4000. To build TCR beta libraries, CDR3 regions were amplified by Arm-PCR using iRepertoire HTBI primers. Starting from the raw public reads, TCRdb applied fastp trimming at Q25, assembled clones with MiXCR and retained in-frame beta chains. Duplicate CDR3 protein sequences are folded into a single record with the most common DNA and genes. The sample includes around 330,000 distinct CDR3 sequences, with 15% to 20% observed a single time. Together, the top ten hold about two fifths of the sample. This sample's time point label indicates: newly diagnosed GD, antithyroid drugs for less than 3 months. RNA was extracted from PBMCs in TRIzol for both TCR sequencing and RNA sequencing.

The specimen was peripheral blood mononuclear cells (PBMCs), collected at new diagnosis, from a patient treated with antithyroid drugs. The receptors originated from a female donor with Graves disease.

This clonotype was counted ten times or more. This chain uses TRBV11-2 with TRBJ2-1, with D perhaps matching TRBD2 (7 bases). The V end lost 4 bases, the J end lost 8 bases, and 21 bases lay between the germline ends. Per germline, CDR1 SGHAT and CDR2 FQNNGV. The CDR3 totals 16 residues. The CDR3 reads CASSSPKGGLADEQFF. In DNA, the CDR3 is TGTGCCAGCAGCTCACCTAAGGGGGGGCTAGCCGATGAGCAGTTCTTC.

In this sample, this clonotype turned up many times. The chain is built from TRBV19 and TRBJ2-3; 8 bases align to TRBD2. With V trimmed by 6 bases and J by 4 bases, 9 bases remained unmatched. Germline CDR1 is LNHDA and CDR2 is SQIVND (reference sequence). This CDR3 contains 15 residues. The CDR3 protein is CASSWGAGGADTQYF. CDR3 bases: TGTGCCAGTAGCTGGGGGGCGGGAGGCGCAGATACGCAGTATTTT. The full variable domain, in which reference TRBV19 and TRBJ2-3 provide the parts outside the CDR3, is DGGITQSPKYLFRKEGQNVTLSCEQNLNHDAMYWYRQDPGQGLRLIYYSQIVNDFQKGDIAEGYSVSREKKESFPLTVTSAQKNPTAFYLCASSWGAGGADTQYFGPGTRLTVL.

This clonotype was seen once. A much larger clone differs by one base, so this may be a read error. The chain uses TRBV7-9 and TRBJ1-1, with unresolved D. The CDR3 is made up of 12 amino acids. Germline V gene data show CDR1 as SEHNR and CDR2 as FQNEAQ (reference sequence). The CDR3 protein is CANSFENTEAFF. The DNA for the CDR3 is TGTGCCAACAGCTTTGAGAACACTGAAGCTTTCTTT.

This clonotype was detected ten times or more. V gene TRBV25-1 combines with J gene TRBJ2-5, with 7 positions matching TRBD1. Germline V gives CDR1 MGHDK, CDR2 SYGVNS. This CDR3 contains 16 residues. V lost 4 bases and J lost 7; bases outside the gene matches: 15. For the CDR3, the DNA is TGTGCCAGCAGTGGGACAGGATGGCCTTTACAGGGGACCCAGTACTTC. Translated, it gives CASSGTGWPLQGTQYF.

This clonotype was observed a few times. The rearrangement joins TRBV11-1 to TRBJ1-6; D gene uncertain. V shed 5 bases and J shed 5 bases, with 10 bases lying between them. This CDR3 has 14 residues. Germline assignment: CDR1 SGHAT and CDR2 FQDESV (reference sequence). CDR3 sequence (DNA): TGTGCCAGCAGCCGGACGGGCAATAATTCACCCCTCCACTTT. Translation gives CASSRTGNNSPLHF.

This clonotype was counted once. It is likely a read error: a sequence one base away is far more abundant. The rearrangement joins TRBV7-2 to TRBJ2-7; TRBD1 aligns across 9 bases. The germline gives CDR1 SGHTA, CDR2 FQGNSA. Unmatched junction bases numbered 12, after V lost 5 bases and J lost 7 bases. CDR3 length equals 15 residues. CDR3 protein: CASSPTLTGGAEQYF. The CDR3 bases are TGTGCCAGCAGCCCCACTTTGACAGGGGGAGCTGAGCAGTACTTC.

About this clonotype itself: This CDR3 fails to terminate in the conserved phenylalanine or tryptophan, so it likely reflects a read error. The V gene is TRBV9, the J gene TRBJ2-1; weak D call: TRBD1 (6 bases). Germline values: CDR1 SGDLS, CDR2 YYNGEE. V was clipped by 0 bases and J by 4 bases, with 20 bases between them. The length of the CDR3 is 18 residues. In nucleotides, the CDR3 is TGTGCCAGCAGCGTAGGCAGGGACACCGTAGCGTCTTACAATGAGCAGTTCTCC. As protein: CASSVGRDTVASYNEQFS.

This clonotype was observed many times. The CDR3 nucleotides read TGTGCCAGCAGCTCCCATTTTCTAGCTGATGAGACCCAGTACTTC. Protein product: CASSSHFLADETQYF. The rearrangement joins TRBV11-2 to TRBJ2-5, with D tentatively TRBD2 (5 bases). The CDR3 loop spans 15 amino acids. Trimming removed 4 bases from V and 5 bases from J, with 17 bases in between. Germline-derived CDR1 and CDR2 are SGHAT and FQNNGV.

J is TRBJ2-7 and V is TRBV2; perhaps TRBD1 as D (6 bases). The length of the CDR3 is 15 residues. The germline V gene encodes CDR1 SNHLY and CDR2 FYNNEI. V lost 6 bases and J lost 2, with 17 bases in between. CDR3 residues: CASRNWGQGPYEQYF. In nucleotides, the CDR3 is TGTGCCAGCAGGAACTGGGGGCAGGGTCCCTACGAGCAGTACTTC.

This clonotype occurred many times. V and J are TRBV24-1 and TRBJ2-7; 8 bases are shared with TRBD2. Unmatched junction bases numbered 4, after V lost 4 bases and J lost 3 bases. The CDR3 runs 14 residues. Germline CDR1 is KGHDR and CDR2 is SFDVKD. The CDR3 coding sequence is TGTGCCACCAGTGAATCAAGCGGGAGCTACGAGCAGTACTTC. It specifies CATSESSGSYEQYF.

This clonotype was seen many times. V and J are TRBV5-1 and TRBJ2-3, with 11 bases identical to TRBD2. J was trimmed by 9 bases and V by 4 bases; bases with no gene match: 16. Germline V gene sequence: CDR1 SGHRS, CDR2 YFSETQ. CDR3 length: 17 amino acids. The CDR3 DNA reads TGCGCCAGCAGCGAGGGAGATTTTGGGCTAGCGGGAGGAACGCAGTATTTT. Translating gives CASSEGDFGLAGGTQYF. The full variable domain, completed using reference TRBV5-1 and TRBJ2-3, is KAGVTQTPRYLIKTRGQQVTLSCSPISGHRSVSWYQQTPGQGLQFLFEYFSETQRNKGNFPGRFSGRQFSNSRSEMNVSTLELGDSALYLCASSEGDFGLAGGTQYFGPGTRLTVL.

In this sample, this clonotype turned up many times. The rearrangement links TRBV20-1 to TRBJ2-7, with 7 positions matching TRBD1. This CDR3 comprises 14 residues. The germline CDR1 and CDR2 sequences are DFQATT and SNEGSKA (reference sequence). The junction had 7 bases not matched to a gene; V was cut back by 4 bases and J by 1 base. This chain's CDR3 is CSAKTGTASYEQYF. The DNA for the CDR3 is TGCAGTGCTAAGACAGGGACAGCATCCTACGAGCAGTACTTC.

This clonotype was recorded many times. V is TRBV27 and J is TRBJ2-3, with 14 bases that match TRBD2. V gave up 5 bases and J gave up 9 bases; unmatched junction bases: 10. The length of the CDR3 is 16 residues. CDR1 is MNHEY, CDR2 SMNVEV, per germline (reference sequence). The CDR3 nucleotides read TGTGCCAGCAGTCCCGGACTAGCGGGGGGTGTTGAGACGCAGTATTTT. This codes for CASSPGLAGGVETQYF.

This clonotype has at least ten counts. The genes are TRBV12-3 or TRBV12-4 and TRBJ1-1, with TRBD1 matching over 7 bases. V lost 3 bases and J lost 1; bases outside the gene matches: 2. This CDR3 has 14 amino acids. The CDR3 DNA reads as TGTGCCAGCAGTTTTGGACAGGCGAACACTGAAGCTTTCTTT. Translating gives CASSFGQANTEAFF.

The chain uses TRBV5-4 and TRBJ2-3; 7 positions match TRBD1. This CDR3 is 14 amino acids long. Per the germline V gene, CDR1 is SGHNT and CDR2 is YYREEE (reference sequence). After removal of 4 bases from V and 1 base from J, the junction contained 3 bases not matched to a gene. CDR3 nucleotides: TGTGCCAGCAGCGCAGGGACAGGCACAGATACGCAGTATTTT. Translation: CASSAGTGTDTQYF.

In its sample, this clonotype was seen many times. The chain uses TRBV12-3 or TRBV12-4 and TRBJ1-4; the D is unclear. The CDR3 totals 14 residues. Trimming shortened V by 3 bases and J by 3 bases, and 8 bases separated the two germline ends. This chain's CDR3 is CASSFGEANEKLFF. The CDR3 bases are TGTGCCAGCAGTTTCGGTGAAGCTAATGAAAAACTGTTTTTT.

This clonotype has a count of ten or more. This rearrangement joins TRBV12-3 or TRBV12-4 to TRBJ2-3; a possible D gene is TRBD2 (6 bases). Trimming removed 4 bases from V and 0 bases from J, with 17 bases in between. The CDR3 covers 17 residues. The DNA of the CDR3 is TGTGCCAGCAGTTCCCACGTGCGGGACCCTAGCACAGATACGCAGTATTTT. This translates into CASSSHVRDPSTDTQYF.

This clonotype turned up a few times. The V and J genes are TRBV2 and TRBJ2-7; TRBD2 matches at 7 bases. The germline V gene has CDR1 SNHLY and CDR2 FYNNEI. The V segment lost 5 bases and the J segment 3 bases; nucleotides outside the gene matches: 7. CDR3 size: 14 residues. CDR3 sequence (DNA): TGTGCCAGCAGTTCCTTCGGGGGGAGCTACGAGCAGTACTTC. Its protein product is CASSSFGGSYEQYF.

The rearrangement uses TRBV6-5 and TRBJ2-1, with 10 bases lining up with TRBD1. Germline-derived CDR1 and CDR2 are MNHEY and SVGAGI. This CDR3 region has 15 residues. V dropped 4 bases and J dropped 7; count of bases not matched to a gene: 7. Here the CDR3 DNA reads TGTGCCAGCAGTTCTGGGACAGGGGAGATAAATGAGCAGTTCTTC. This codes for CASSSGTGEINEQFF.

The table lists this clonotype with many counts. CDR3 region: CASSPGGWGLTSGYNEQFF. The CDR3, as DNA: TGTGCCAGCAGCCCCGGTGGGTGGGGATTGACTAGCGGATACAATGAGCAGTTCTTC. The chain is built from TRBV25-1 and TRBJ2-1; 9 bases line up with TRBD2. V trimming: 6 bases; J trimming: 4 bases; junction bases outside the gene matches: 19. CDR1 is MGHDK and CDR2 is SYGVNS in the germline V gene. The length of the CDR3 is 19 residues. The variable domain in full, completed from reference TRBV25-1 and TRBJ2-1, reads EADIYQTPRYLVIGTGKKITLECSQTMGHDKMYWYQQDPGMELHLIHYSYGVNSTEKGDLSSESTVSRIRTEHFPLTLESARPSHTSQYLCASSPGGWGLTSGYNEQFFGPGTRLTVL.

This clonotype was seen repeatedly, ten times or more. J is TRBJ2-5 and V is TRBV5-1; 7 positions agree with TRBD1. CDR3 length equals 13 residues. Germline-derived CDR1 and CDR2 are SGHRS and YFSETQ. The junction had 1 base not matched to a gene; V was cut back by 4 bases and J by 1 base. Here the CDR3 reads CASSRQGQETQYF. DNA for the CDR3: TGCGCCAGCAGCCGACAGGGCCAAGAGACCCAGTACTTC.

This chain joins TRBV28 and TRBJ1-2; D remains ambiguous. This CDR3 is built from 12 residues. Trimming removed 3 bases from V and 7 bases from J, with 9 bases in between. CDR1 is MDHEN and CDR2 is SYDVKM in the germline V gene. The CDR3 sequence: CASSFYQRGYTF. The CDR3 region has the DNA TGTGCCAGCAGTTTTTACCAGCGTGGCTACACCTTC.

This clonotype was counted many times. V gene TRBV19 combines with J gene TRBJ2-7, with 8 bases lining up with TRBD2. The V and J ends lost 7 bases and 5 bases, in that order; junction bases with no gene match: 10. This CDR3 spans 14 amino acids. CDR1 LNHDA and CDR2 SQIVND come from the germline V gene (reference sequence). This CDR3 is CASTTGLARDEQYF. CDR3 in DNA: TGTGCCAGTACCACAGGACTAGCTCGGGACGAGCAGTACTTC.

This clonotype was recorded many times. The chain joins TRBV6-1 to TRBJ2-2; 7 bases map to TRBD2. The germline V gene has CDR1 MNHNS and CDR2 SASEGT. The CDR3 has 13 amino acids. Losses at the gene ends were 8 bases for V and 3 bases for J; bases not matched to a gene: 3. DNA of the CDR3: TGTGCCAGCGGTGGACTAGACACCGGGGAGCTGTTTTTT. It codes for CASGGLDTGELFF.

This clonotype was seen ten or more times. The rearrangement uses TRBV7-9 and TRBJ2-2, with D unresolved. Deletions cut 5 bases from V and 0 bases from J, with 10 bases between. Germline values: CDR1 SEHNR, CDR2 FQNEAQ (reference sequence). The CDR3 runs to 15 residues. The CDR3 DNA is TGTGCCAGCAGCGTAACAAACTCGAACACCGGGGAGCTGTTTTTT. This codes for CASSVTNSNTGELFF.

The rearrangement joins TRBV5-1 to TRBJ2-7; no reliable D call. This CDR3 is 15 amino acids long. The germline gives CDR1 SGHRS, CDR2 YFSETQ. Trimming removed 1 base from V and 4 bases from J, with 15 bases in between. The CDR3 DNA follows: TGCGCCAGCAGCTTGCTTACCTTGGGTCGGTACGAGCAGTACTTC. It translates to CASSLLTLGRYEQYF. Full variable domain (remainder filled in from reference TRBV5-1 and TRBJ2-7): KAGVTQTPRYLIKTRGQQVTLSCSPISGHRSVSWYQQTPGQGLQFLFEYFSETQRNKGNFPGRFSGRQFSNSRSEMNVSTLELGDSALYLCASSLLTLGRYEQYFGPGTRLTVT.

This clonotype was detected many times. The V gene is TRBV28, the J gene TRBJ2-3; TRBD2 matches at 7 bases. V gave up 2 bases and J gave up 6 bases; unmatched junction bases: 8. Looked up from germline, CDR1 is MDHEN and CDR2 is SYDVKM. This CDR3 is 15 amino acids long. In DNA form, the CDR3 reads TGTGCCAGCAGTTTAGTCGGGAGGACGGCGGATACGCAGTATTTT. This translates into CASSLVGRTADTQYF.

This clonotype was seen just once. The chain recombines TRBV5-5 with TRBJ2-5, with 10 nucleotides matching TRBD2. V shed 0 bases and J 2 bases; nucleotides not matched to a gene: 1. The CDR3 is 15 residues long. Germline lookup yields CDR1 SGHKS and CDR2 YYEKEE (reference sequence). The CDR3 nucleotides read TGTGCCAGCAGCTTGGTAGCGGGGGGACAAGAGACCCAGTACTTC. It codes for CASSLVAGGQETQYF. Using reference TRBV5-5 and TRBJ2-5 for the parts outside the CDR3, the full variable domain is DAGVTQSPTHLIKTRGQQVTLRCSPISGHKSVSWYQQVLGQGPQFIFQYYEKEERGRGNFPDRFSARQFPNYSSELNVNALLLGDSALYLCASSLVAGGQETQYFGPGTRLLVL.

This clonotype was seen ten or more times. The genes are TRBV30 and TRBJ1-1; D remains unclear. Germline CDR1 and CDR2: GTSNPN and SVGIG (reference sequence). This CDR3 comprises 13 residues. With 2 bases removed from V and 8 bases from J, the gap between germline ends came to 15 bases. CDR3 amino acids: CAWSWVGRGEAFF. The CDR3 region has the DNA TGTGCCTGGAGTTGGGTTGGGAGAGGAGAAGCTTTCTTT.

This clonotype was counted ten times or more. V is TRBV10-3 and J is TRBJ2-2, with 11 nucleotides matching TRBD1. The ends lost 6 bases at V and 6 bases at J; junction bases unmatched: 12. The length of the CDR3 is 17 residues. Germline assignment: CDR1 ENHRY and CDR2 SYGVKD. The CDR3 is CAIRGGQGAVGAGELFF. CDR3 nucleotides: TGTGCCATCAGAGGCGGACAGGGGGCGGTCGGCGCCGGGGAGCTGTTTTTT.